Listed here are 8 T cell receptor beta chains from one sample, sequenced in a study of blood T cell repertoires in COVID-19. This table comes from immunoSEQ multiplex PCR, and its TCRdb copy is limited to in-frame clones, with some not included. The sample lists a few hundred thousand clones, roughly 88% occurring once. Sample: peripheral blood. The receptors stem from a woman in her forties or fifties with active or convalescent COVID-19.

This sequence joins TRBV2 and TRBJ2-3; 8 bases line up with TRBD2. CDR1 is SNHLY and CDR2 is FYNNEI in the germline V gene. This CDR3 comprises 15 residues. The V and J ends lost 5 bases and 3 bases, in that order; junction bases with no gene match: 7. The CDR3 sequence is CASSSSGSGTDTQYF. In DNA form, the CDR3 reads TGTGCCAGCAGTTCCAGCGGGAGCGGTACAGATACGCAGTATTTT.

This chain links TRBV7-2 with TRBJ2-1; TRBD2 matches 12 bases. The CDR3 covers 15 residues. Germline-derived CDR1 and CDR2 are SGHTA and FQGNSA. The V gene end was trimmed by 5 bases and the J gene end by 8 bases; junction bases not matched to a gene: 7. The CDR3 loop is CASSPSGGGLYEQFF. The CDR3 bases are TGTGCCAGCAGCCCTAGCGGGGGGGGCCTCTATGAGCAGTTCTTC.

This chain connects TRBV2 to TRBJ1-2; TRBD1 might be the D (5 bases). The CDR3 loop spans 13 amino acids. Germline V lookup: CDR1 SNHLY, CDR2 FYNNEI. V lost 3 bases and J 6 bases, leaving 11 bases between the germline ends. The CDR3 DNA follows: TGTGCCAGCAGTGATAGGGGTCAGGATGGCTACACCTTC. It codes for CASSDRGQDGYTF.

This chain links TRBV5-8 with TRBJ2-2; 7 bases fit TRBD1. Per the germline V gene, CDR1 is SGHTS and CDR2 is YDEGEE. The V segment lost 0 bases and the J segment 5 bases; nucleotides outside the gene matches: 4. The length of the CDR3 is 15 residues. CDR3 region: CASSLGGQPTGELFF. The CDR3 DNA reads TGTGCCAGCAGCTTGGGGGGACAGCCTACCGGGGAGCTGTTTTTT.

The V call is TRBV28, the J call TRBJ2-1; 12 bases match TRBD2. The germline gives CDR1 MDHEN, CDR2 SYDVKM. Losses at the gene ends were 7 bases for V and 9 bases for J; bases not matched to a gene: 10. The CDR3 spans 15 residues. The CDR3 sequence is CASTRLAGVVREQFF. The DNA for the CDR3 is TGTGCCAGCACCAGACTAGCGGGAGTAGTACGTGAGCAGTTCTTC.

The chain combines TRBV11-2 with TRBJ2-1, with TRBD2 matching 8 bases. Germline V CDR1 and CDR2: SGHAT, FQNNGV. This CDR3 has 18 amino acids. The V gene end was trimmed by 5 bases and the J gene end by 5 bases; junction bases not matched to a gene: 17. The CDR3 is CASSHDYAGGPLNNEQFF. In DNA form, the CDR3 reads TGTGCCAGCAGCCACGATTATGCGGGAGGCCCATTAAACAATGAGCAGTTCTTC.

This chain connects TRBV3-1 (or the pseudogene TRBV3-2) to TRBJ2-1; 10 nucleotides match TRBD2. The V gene end was trimmed by 4 bases and the J gene end by 3 bases; junction bases not matched to a gene: 0. Germline V CDR1 and CDR2: LGHDT, YNNKEL (reference sequence). The CDR3 consists of 14 residues. The CDR3, as DNA: TGTGCCAGCAGCCCTAGCGGGAGCTACAATGAGCAGTTCTTC. Translated: CASSPSGSYNEQFF.

The chain uses TRBV5-4 and TRBJ2-3; tentative D call: TRBD1 (5 bases). The CDR3 runs to 15 residues. Germline assignment: CDR1 SGHNT and CDR2 YYREEE (reference sequence). V was cut by 3 bases and J by 3 bases, with 14 bases left in between. Here the CDR3 reads CASSSTKGKTDTQYF. Written as DNA, the CDR3 is TGTGCCAGCAGCTCTACCAAGGGGAAGACAGATACGCAGTATTTT. The full variable domain, rest sourced from reference TRBV5-4 and TRBJ2-3, is ETGVTQSPTHLIKTRGQQVTLRCSSQSGHNTVSWYQQALGQGPQFIFQYYREEENGRGNFPPRFSGLQFPNYSSELNVNALELDDSALYLCASSSTKGKTDTQYFGPGTRLTVL.